This record looks at one T cell receptor (beta chain) sequence and its context. CDR1 is MNHEY and CDR2 is SVGEGT in the germline V gene. V gave up 2 bases and J gave up 5 bases, with 18 bases separating them. The CDR3 is 16 residues long. Via MiXCR, TCRdb re-called the RT-PCR reads, giving one row per CDR3 protein. The sample has a few hundred thousand distinct CDR3 sequences; 38% are singletons. The sample originates from a study of patients and donors after allogeneic stem cell transplantation. This TCR came from a human donor who was either an allogeneic HSCT recipient or a stem cell or donor lymphocyte infusion donor (not recorded which). It is not recorded whose cells these are; they may come from a transplant donor. This sequence joins TRBV6-2 or TRBV6-3 and TRBJ2-5; no clear D. Input material: blood, either unsorted or a sorted T cell fraction (not recorded which). CDR3 sequence (DNA): TGTGCCAGCAGTTACCCCGGCGGAGCTTCAGCCGAGACCCAGTACTTC. Its protein is CASSYPGGASAETQYF.